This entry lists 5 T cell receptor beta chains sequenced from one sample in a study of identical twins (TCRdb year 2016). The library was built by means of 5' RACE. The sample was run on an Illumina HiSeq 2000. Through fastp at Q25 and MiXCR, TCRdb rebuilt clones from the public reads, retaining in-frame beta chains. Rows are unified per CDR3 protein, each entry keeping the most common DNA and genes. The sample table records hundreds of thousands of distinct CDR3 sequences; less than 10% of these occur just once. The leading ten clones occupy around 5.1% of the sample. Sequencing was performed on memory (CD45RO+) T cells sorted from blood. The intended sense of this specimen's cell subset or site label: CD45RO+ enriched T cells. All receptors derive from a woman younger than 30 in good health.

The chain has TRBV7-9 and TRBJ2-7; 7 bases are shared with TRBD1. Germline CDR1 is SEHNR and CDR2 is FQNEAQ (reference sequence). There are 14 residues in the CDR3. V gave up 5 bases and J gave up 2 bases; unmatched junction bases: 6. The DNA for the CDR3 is TGTGCCAGCAGCCCCACAGGGGCCGCCTACGAGCAGTACTTC. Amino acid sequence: CASSPTGAAYEQYF. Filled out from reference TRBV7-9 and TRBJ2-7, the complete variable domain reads DTGVSQNPRHKITKRGQNVTFRCDPISEHNRLYWYRQTLGQGPEFLTYFQNEAQLEKSRLLSDRFSAERPKGSFSTLEIQRTEQGDSAMYLCASSPTGAAYEQYFGPGTRLTVT.

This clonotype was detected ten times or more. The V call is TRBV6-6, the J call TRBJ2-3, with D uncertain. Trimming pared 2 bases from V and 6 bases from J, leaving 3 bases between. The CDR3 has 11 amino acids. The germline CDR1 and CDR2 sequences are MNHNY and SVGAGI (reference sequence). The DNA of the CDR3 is TGTGCCAGCAGTTACGTCGATACGCAGTATTTT. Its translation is CASSYVDTQYF.

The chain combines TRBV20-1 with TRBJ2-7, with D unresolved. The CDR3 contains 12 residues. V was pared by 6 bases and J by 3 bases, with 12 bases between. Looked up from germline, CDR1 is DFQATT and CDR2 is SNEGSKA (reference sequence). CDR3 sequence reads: CSALTLGYEQYF. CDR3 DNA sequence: TGCAGTGCACTTACCTTAGGCTACGAGCAGTACTTC.

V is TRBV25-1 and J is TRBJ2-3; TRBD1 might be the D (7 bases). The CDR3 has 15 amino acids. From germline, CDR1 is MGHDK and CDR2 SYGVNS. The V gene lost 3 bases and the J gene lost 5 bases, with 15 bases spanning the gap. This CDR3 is CASSDRSQGGDTQYF. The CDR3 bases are TGTGCCAGCAGTGACAGGAGTCAGGGGGGAGATACGCAGTATTTT.

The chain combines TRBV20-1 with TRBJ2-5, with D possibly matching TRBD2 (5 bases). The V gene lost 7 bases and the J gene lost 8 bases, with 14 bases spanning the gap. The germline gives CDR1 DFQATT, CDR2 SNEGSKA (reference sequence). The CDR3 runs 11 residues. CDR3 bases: TGCAGTGTCTACCCCGGGGTAACCCAGTACTTC. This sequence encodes CSVYPGVTQYF.